This entry describes one T cell receptor (beta chain). Its antigen is not known. From germline, CDR1 is LNHDA and CDR2 SQIVND (reference sequence). V shed 8 bases and J shed 5 bases, with 15 bases lying between them. The CDR3 totals 13 residues. Produced via immunoSEQ multiplex PCR; TCRdb's table is partial and in-frame only. The repertoire holds some 96,000 clones, with roughly 88% as singletons. The sample belongs to a study of T cell responses to AZD1222 COVID-19 vaccine. Findings of the study overall: Donors were mostly white British, more females; clonal diversity possibly underestimated. After two AZD1222 doses, spike-specific TCR breadth and depth rose versus day 0.

This sequence was found in an adult in good health. This chain connects TRBV19 to TRBJ2-5; D is perhaps TRBD2 (6 bases). Source: peripheral blood, taken on day 0 of AZD1222 vaccination. CDR3 DNA: TGTGCCAGTTCGTTGGGTCGGGGGGAGACCCAGTACTTC. Translated: CASSLGRGETQYF.